Here is one T cell receptor (beta chain) with its context. CDR3 size: 12 residues. From germline, CDR1 is PRHDT and CDR2 FYEKMQ (reference sequence). Deletions cut 5 bases from V and 5 bases from J, with 6 bases between. Original methodology: Using reference gene primer amplification, nucleated cell counts were estimated. Libraries were prepared by immunoSEQ multiplex PCR; TCRdb keeps only in-frame clonotypes and omits some of them. V and J calls and clone size come straight from that table; D and trimming were deduced from the DNA. Here the sample spans over 80,000 clones, around 87% being singletons. The data stem from a study of blood T cell repertoires in COVID-19. Overall study: Collection of acute and convalescent COVID-19 samples took place in the United States, Italy and Spain. T cells, B-cell-depleted T cells, or PBMCs provided the cDNA or gDNA that served as material.

The clonotype was recovered from a human donor in a cohort sampled during active COVID-19. The sample comprised peripheral blood. This rearrangement joins TRBV13 to TRBJ2-2; no clear D. CDR3 sequence: CASSAGTGELFF. In DNA form, the CDR3 reads TGTGCCAGCAGCGCCGGGACCGGGGAGCTGTTTTTT.